This T cell receptor beta chain appears in the sequencing data of a study of regulatory T cells in long-lasting Graves disease (dated by TCRdb to 2020 to 2023). Looking at the study overall: To count as having persistent Graves' disease, a patient had to have received antithyroid drug treatment for over 5 years with TSH receptor autoantibodies remaining persistently positive. This study used TCR sequencing and RNA sequencing of peripheral blood to compare persistent Graves' disease patients against newly diagnosed Graves' disease patients. The study was registered as a clinical trial and conducted in China. TCR sequencing covered roughly 13 persistent and 20 or so newly diagnosed Graves' disease patients, 33 samples in total. In the clinical cohort, patients with persistent Graves' disease had used antithyroid drugs for an average of approximately eleven years. Results and caveats for the whole study, not just this receptor: Compared with newly diagnosed patients, persistent Graves' disease patients had lower TCR Shannon entropy and fewer highly expanded clones, which suggests clonal expansion. Only the TCR beta chain was sequenced and analyzed. The authors acknowledged the small sample size as a limitation that may reduce accuracy. Peripheral blood alone was examined, since thyroid tissue, which constituted the primary lesion, could not be accessed. Persistent patients shared more public clonotypes among themselves (around 2,500) than newly diagnosed patients did (over 950). Preferential use of TRBV28, TRBJ1-2 and TRBJ2-5 was observed in persistent disease, whereas TRBV20-1 and TRBJ2-1 were favored in newly diagnosed disease.

V loses 5 bases, J loses 8 bases, and the germline ends lie 15 bases apart. There are 13 amino acids in the CDR3, from cysteine to phenylalanine inclusive. This entry keeps only the CDR3 DNA: 39 bases, framed from base 1. This clonotype was observed at least ten times. Its antigen remains unidentified. The sample holds no much larger clone one base away, and base qualities are not on file. The library was built by means of multiplex PCR. Sequencing relied on an Illumina HiSeq 4000. iRepertoire HTBI primers and Arm-PCR amplification of CDR3 regions were used to construct TCR beta libraries. Before sequencing, the PCR products went through gel purification. The source study handled its data this way. Gene usage analysis of CDR3 amino acid clonotypes used the roughly 60 TRBV and some 15 TRBJ segments found across samples. COPE and FqMerger were used to merge the filtered high-quality paired reads into contigs. Contigs were aligned with BLAST to IMGT TRBV, TRBD and TRBJ reference genes, and CDR3 was defined per IMGT. Clonotypes above 0.1% frequency were classified as highly expanded clones. Shannon entropy served as the measure of repertoire diversity, while the Gini coefficient captured V-J evenness. Public clonotypes were defined as clonotypes shared by more than one individual. TCRdb passed the public sequencing reads through fastp at Q25 and MiXCR, retaining productive beta sequences. Merged by CDR3 protein, the rows form single entries marked with the most common genes and DNA. In this record, the V and J calls reflect TCRdb's handling and not the investigators' own analysis. In this sample the table shows about 460,000 distinct CDR3 sequences, less than 25% of which occur a single time. In total, the top ten clones hold about an eighth of the sample.

The intended sense of this specimen's time point label: persistent/refractory GD, antithyroid drugs over 5 years with positive TRAb. For both TCR sequencing and RNA sequencing, RNA was extracted from PBMCs in TRIzol. The diagnosis of Graves' disease followed American Thyroid Association guidelines. Patients for the study were recruited at an endocrinology department in Xi'an, China. Each patient gave 8.5 to 9.5 milliliters of peripheral blood, collected in an EDTA anticoagulant tube. Ficoll Paque Plus density gradient separation was used to isolate PBMCs, and no further T cell sorting was done. RNA quality was checked with an Agilent 2100 Bioanalyzer and agarose gel, and concentration with a NanoDrop 2000.

This receptor was obtained from a female donor with Graves disease. This specimen consisted of peripheral blood mononuclear cells (PBMCs), obtained when the disease was refractory, from a patient treated with antithyroid drugs. Recombination joined TRBV12-3 or TRBV12-4 with TRBJ1-2; the D gene cannot be resolved reliably. CDR3 reads: CASSMPLSHGYTF. The sequenced DNA is TGTGCCAGCAGTATGCCCTTAAGCCACGGCTACACCTTC.